Reported below is one TCR beta chain. Its antigen is unknown. Per-base qualities were not stored, and no clone one base away is much larger. Library creation used 5' RACE. Sequencing was carried out with an Illumina HiSeq 2500. The second PCR ran for roughly 7 to 11 cycles and used a J-beta primer mix along with a sample-barcoded 5' primer. Each TCR beta cDNA molecule received a unique molecular identifier from a template-switch 5' adaptor carrying 12 random nucleotides. Each sample yielded at least 2.5 million CDR3-containing paired-end reads. All of the RNA was converted into first-strand cDNA using the Mint cDNA synthesis kit, with a TRBC-specific oligonucleotide serving as the primer. All cDNA was treated with uracil-DNA glycosylase and then went through a first 18-cycle PCR with the universal primers M1SS and BC2_uni_R. Processing in the source paper ran as follows. Each sample was normalized by randomly selecting 1 million high-quality reads, each carrying a distinct molecular identifier. Reads sharing molecular identifiers were discarded rather than binned into consensus sequences. MiTCR, run with a Q25 quality threshold and the strictest error-elimination algorithm, handled CDR3 identification, clonotype clustering and error correction. A nonparametric unseen species model using Euler transformation provided a lower-bound estimate of total TCR beta diversity. Clones were called with MiXCR by TCRdb after fastp trimmed the public reads at Q25, and only in-frame beta chains were retained. Entries that share a CDR3 protein sequence are merged under the most common genes and DNA. These V and J calls derive from TCRdb rather than the authors' analysis. In this sample the table shows 850,000 to 950,000 distinct CDR3 sequences, less than 35% of which occur a single time. The ten top clones hold roughly 17% of the sample.

The entry originates in a study of blood T cells in healthy people across ages (dated by TCRdb to 2014 to 2015). Regarding the study in general: In model experiments, template switching captured about one uniquely barcoded TCR beta cDNA molecule for every two T cells. To track age-related changes in TCR beta repertoire diversity, the study relied on deep sequencing normalized with unique cDNA molecular identifiers. Using the same blood draw, the study looked at two additional independent replicas of 1 million unique cDNA reads for two donors, one aged 18 to 30 and the other aged 80 or older. The donors were divided into four age groups: young (average around 16 years), middle-aged (approximately 42), aged (approximately 64) and long-lived (around 87). Donors of different ages were randomly distributed across sequencing lanes to avoid experimental bias.

Points the paper makes about the study in general: Because the CMV infection status of the donors was unknown, age-related changes in expanded clonotypes may potentially have been confounded. As age increased, observed TCR beta diversity per million T cells dropped in a roughly linear way, and a significant reduction was already evident by age approximately 40. Compared with the aged group, the long-lived group had more naive CD4+ T cells, fewer expanded clones and increased TCR diversity, a pattern suggesting age selection. Estimates of total diversity from one million sequenced T cells were regarded as lower bounds and underestimates. There was a strong correlation between observed TCR beta diversity and the percentage of naive T cells measured by flow cytometry. Conclusive comparison of naive and antigen-experienced compartments was prevented by the profiling of bulk unsorted PBMCs.

The CDR3 runs 18 residues from the cysteine to the phenylalanine. The CDR3 DNA has 54 bases and is translated from base 1. The germline V gene (reference sequence) specifies PRHDT as CDR1 and FYEKMQ as CDR2. V loses 5 bases, J loses 6 bases, and the germline ends lie 28 bases apart. The donors were roughly 38 Caucasian individuals from Russia, aged roughly 6 to 100 years, who were systemically healthy. Each donor gave 8 to 10 milliliters of peripheral blood, drawn into EDTA-treated Vacutainer tubes. Ficoll-Paque density-gradient centrifugation was used to isolate PBMCs, with at least 6.5 million per sample. Trizol reagent was used to extract total RNA from PBMCs, with at least 5 micrograms per sample. The percentages of naive CD45RAhigh/CD27high T cells were determined by flow cytometry on a PBMC aliquot from every donor.

Sample: blood. The sequence came from a woman aged 80 or over in good health. The chain joins TRBV13 to TRBJ1-2; the D gene is perhaps TRBD1, on 5 matching bases. The nucleotide sequence is given as TGTGCCAGCAGCCCTACCGAGAAAGGACACTCCGGGCGGGATGGCTACACCTTC. The translation is CASSPTEKGHSGRDGYTF.